This entry lists 22 T cell receptor beta chains sequenced from one sample in a study of OX40 agonist ivuxolimab in advanced cancers. TCRdb keeps only in-frame clones here, not all; method: immunoSEQ multiplex PCR. The sample records some 60,000 clones, 91% being singletons. Specimen: CD4+ or CD8+ T cells sorted from blood, collected in a trial of the OX40 agonist ivuxolimab. The receptor set was obtained from an adult with an advanced solid tumor such as melanoma, head and neck, liver or kidney cancer.

V gene TRBV29-1 combines with J gene TRBJ1-1, with no clear D. The V gene lost 6 bases and the J gene lost 1 base, with 9 bases spanning the gap. Germline V lookup: CDR1 SQVTM, CDR2 ANQGSEA. The CDR3 totals 12 residues. Here the CDR3 reads CSVLIRNTEAFF. In DNA, the CDR3 is TGCAGCGTCCTTATTAGGAACACTGAAGCTTTCTTT.

J is TRBJ2-5 and V is TRBV11-2; D is possibly TRBD1 or TRBD2 (6 bases each). Trimming took off 5 bases at V and 5 bases at J, with 18 bases between the two ends. The CDR3 is made up of 15 amino acids. Per germline, CDR1 SGHAT and CDR2 FQNNGV. CDR3 DNA: TGTGCCAGCAGCCGCCCGTCGGGGGCAGGGGAGACCCAGTACTTC. Protein sequence: CASSRPSGAGETQYF.

This clone has only a few counts. The junction does not match germline at one end; this may be a read error. This chain connects TRBV5-4 to TRBJ1-5; D not certain. This CDR3 is built from 14 residues. Germline loops: CDR1 SGHNT, CDR2 YYREEE (reference sequence). For the CDR3, the DNA is TGTGCCAGCAGCTTTATGGGTAGCCATCAGCCCCAGCATTTT. Translation gives CASSFMGSHQPQHF.

The chain links TRBV28 to TRBJ1-3; a possible D gene is TRBD1 (6 bases). CDR1 and CDR2 (germline): MDHEN, SYDVKM. The germline V and J ends were trimmed by 3 bases and 1 base, with 13 bases remaining between them. The CDR3 runs to 16 residues. The CDR3 DNA is TGTGCCAGCAGTTTGCCAGGGGCTGTGTCTGGAAACACCATATATTTT. This codes for CASSLPGAVSGNTIYF.

The chain uses TRBV6-1 and TRBJ2-1; D gene uncertain. This CDR3 has 12 amino acids. The V gene lost 1 base and the J gene lost 9 bases, with 7 bases spanning the gap. Per germline, CDR1 MNHNS and CDR2 SASEGT. The CDR3 region has the DNA TGTGCCAGCAGTGAAGGCCTTGGTGAGCAGTTCTTC. This codes for CASSEGLGEQFF.

The J gene is TRBJ2-5, the V gene TRBV7-6; D unclear. CDR3 length equals 13 residues. Germline lookup yields CDR1 SGHVS and CDR2 FNYEAQ. V shed 1 base and J shed 5 bases, with 8 bases lying between them. The CDR3 loop reads CASSLGTTETQYF. In DNA form, the CDR3 reads TGTGCCAGCAGCTTAGGGACGACGGAGACCCAGTACTTC.

For this clone: One end of the junction does not line up with germline, which may come from a read error. The chain is built from TRBV7-8 and TRBJ2-7; D is unclear. The CDR3 is made up of 12 amino acids. CDR1 and CDR2 from the germline V gene are SGHVS and FQNEAQ. CDR3 residues: CASSLVPGRMNF. DNA of the CDR3: TGTGCCAGCAGCTTAGTCCCTGGGCGGATGAACTTC. Combining the CDR3 with reference TRBV7-8 and TRBJ2-7 gives the whole variable domain GAGVSQSPRYKVAKRGQDVALRCDPISGHVSLFWYQQALGQGPEFLTYFQNEAQLDKSGLPSDRFFAERPEGSVSTLKIQRTQQEDSAVYLCASSLVPGRMNFGPGTRLTVT.

The rearrangement uses TRBV6-1 and TRBJ1-5; D may be TRBD1 (5 bases). The CDR3 extends over 16 amino acids. Trimming took 4 bases from V and 3 from J, leaving 16 bases between them. Germline assignment: CDR1 MNHNS and CDR2 SASEGT. This CDR3 is CASSARLGGNNQPQHF. The CDR3 nucleotides read TGTGCCAGCAGTGCGAGACTCGGGGGGAACAATCAGCCCCAGCATTTT.

The genes are TRBV19 and TRBJ2-7; 13 positions agree with TRBD2. The CDR3 consists of 15 residues. J gave up 5 bases and V 5 bases, and 6 bases lay outside the gene matches. CDR1 LNHDA and CDR2 SQIVND come from the germline V gene (reference sequence). In DNA, the CDR3 is TGTGCCAGTAGTTCGACTAGCGGGAGGCGTAACGAGCAGTACTTC. Translating gives CASSSTSGRRNEQYF.

This chain links TRBV27 with TRBJ1-2, with 7 bases matching TRBD1. Losses at the gene ends were 5 bases for V and 6 bases for J; bases not matched to a gene: 6. The germline gives CDR1 MNHEY, CDR2 SMNVEV (reference sequence). There are 13 residues in the CDR3. The CDR3 spells CASSTIGTDGYTF. Here the CDR3 DNA reads TGTGCCAGCAGTACTATCGGGACAGATGGCTACACCTTC.

CDR3: CASSGQGAPLYGYTF. The CDR3 DNA is TGTGCCAGCAGTGGACAGGGGGCGCCCCTTTATGGCTACACCTTC. The chain joins TRBV13 to TRBJ1-2; 11 bases are shared with TRBD1. V trimming: 6 bases; J trimming: 5 bases; junction bases outside the gene matches: 8. Germline-derived CDR1 and CDR2 are PRHDT and FYEKMQ (reference sequence). The length of the CDR3 is 15 residues.

The V call is TRBV11-2, the J call TRBJ2-5; D is possibly TRBD1 or TRBD2 (5 bases each). The CDR3 length is 14 residues. Trimming stripped 4 bases from V and 1 base from J, with 10 bases between. Germline CDR1 SGHAT, CDR2 FQNNGV. The CDR3 DNA follows: TGTGCCAGCAGCTCGATGGGGGTCCAAGAGACCCAGTACTTC. This translates into CASSSMGVQETQYF.

In nucleotides, the CDR3 is TGTGCCTGGAGTTCGGACAGGAGGAGTGAAAAACTGTTTTTT. Translation gives CAWSSDRRSEKLFF. The chain uses TRBV30 and TRBJ1-4, with 7 bases identical to TRBD1. With V trimmed by 2 bases and J by 7 bases, 7 bases remained unmatched. CDR3 length: 14 residues. CDR1 is GTSNPN and CDR2 is SVGIG in the germline V gene (reference sequence). Full variable domain (outside the CDR3, taken from reference TRBV30 and TRBJ1-4): SQTIHQWPATLVQPVGSPLSLECTVEGTSNPNLYWYRQAAGRGLQLLFYSVGIGQISSEVPQNLSASRPQDRQFILSSKKLLLSDSGFYLCAWSSDRRSEKLFFGSGTQLSVL.

V and J are TRBV7-9 and TRBJ2-2; 7 bases are a match to TRBD1. There are 16 residues in the CDR3. The V segment lost 0 bases and the J segment 4 bases; nucleotides outside the gene matches: 5. The germline V gene has CDR1 SEHNR and CDR2 FQNEAQ (reference sequence). This CDR3 reads CASSLARGRLTGELFF. As DNA, the CDR3 is TGTGCCAGCAGCTTAGCGAGGGGGCGCCTCACCGGGGAGCTGTTTTTT.

The J gene is TRBJ2-1, the V gene TRBV18; tentative D call: TRBD2 (7 bases). The CDR3 runs to 15 residues. V lost 1 base to trimming and J lost 5 bases, with 12 bases between them. The germline CDR1 and CDR2 sequences are KGHSH and LQKENI. The CDR3 region has the DNA TGTGCCAGCTCACCACTGGGGGGGCCCAACAATGAGCAGTTCTTC. Protein sequence: CASSPLGGPNNEQFF.

The J gene is TRBJ2-1, the V gene TRBV4-1; 8 nucleotides align to TRBD1. CDR3 length: 15 amino acids. J gave up 7 bases and V 4 bases, and 9 bases lay outside the gene matches. The germline V gene has CDR1 MGHRA and CDR2 YSYEKL. As DNA, the CDR3 is TGCGCCAGCAGCCCCTGGACAGGGTTAAGGAATGAGCAGTTCTTC. Translation: CASSPWTGLRNEQFF.

This rearrangement joins TRBV7-2 to TRBJ2-3, with no clear D. The ends were cut back, 1 base at V and 2 bases at J, with 7 bases in the middle. Germline V gene lookup returns CDR1 SGHTA and CDR2 FQGNSA. This CDR3 contains 14 residues. The CDR3 reads CASSLGLTTDTQYF. Here the CDR3 DNA reads TGTGCCAGCAGCTTAGGGCTTACCACAGATACGCAGTATTTT. The full variable domain, rest sourced from reference TRBV7-2 and TRBJ2-3, is GAGVSQSPSNKVTEKGKDVELRCDPISGHTALYWYRQSLGQGLEFLIYFQGNSAPDKSGLPSDRFSAERTGGSVSTLTIQRTQQEDSAVYLCASSLGLTTDTQYFGPGTRLTVL.

This clone was seen only once. The chain has TRBV21-1 and TRBJ1-5; TRBD1, as called in the table, went unchecked against the DNA. TRBV21-1 is a listed pseudogene. The CDR3 runs to 18 residues. The CDR3 region has the DNA TGTGCCAGCAGCACTTACCGGGACAGGGGGACCAGCAATCAGCCCCAGCATTTT. It is translated as CASSTYRDRGTSNQPQHF.

V gene TRBV6-5 combines with J gene TRBJ1-5, with 7 bases that match TRBD1. The V and J ends lost 6 bases and 3 bases, in that order; junction bases with no gene match: 8. Germline lookup yields CDR1 MNHEY and CDR2 SVGAGI. The CDR3 has 15 amino acids. The CDR3, as DNA: TGTGCCAGCAGCCCCGGGACAGCCCCCAATCAGCCCCAGCATTTT. Protein sequence: CASSPGTAPNQPQHF.

The V and J genes are TRBV18 and TRBJ1-1; D is uncertain. Trimming pared 4 bases from V and 6 bases from J, leaving 12 bases between. There are 13 residues in the CDR3. Germline CDR1 KGHSH, CDR2 LQKENI. This CDR3 is CASSLGWRAEAFF. DNA for the CDR3: TGTGCCAGCTCACTAGGGTGGAGGGCTGAAGCTTTCTTT.

This chain uses TRBV6-1 with TRBJ2-7, with a weak D call TRBD1 (6 bases). V was shortened by 8 bases and J by 4 bases, with 21 bases between the two germline ends. This CDR3 region has 15 residues. Germline V gene lookup returns CDR1 MNHNS and CDR2 SASEGT. The CDR3 DNA sequence: TGTGCCAGCGGCCGTGAAGGGCAGGGGTCTTACGAGCAGTACTTC. Translation: CASGREGQGSYEQYF.

The chain combines TRBV7-2 with TRBJ2-7; 7 bases line up with TRBD2. This CDR3 is 14 amino acids long. The germline V gene has CDR1 SGHTA and CDR2 FQGNSA. V gave up 5 bases and J gave up 3 bases; unmatched junction bases: 7. The CDR3 here is CASSQQAGYYEQYF. The CDR3 DNA sequence: TGTGCCAGCAGCCAGCAAGCGGGGTACTACGAGCAGTACTTC.